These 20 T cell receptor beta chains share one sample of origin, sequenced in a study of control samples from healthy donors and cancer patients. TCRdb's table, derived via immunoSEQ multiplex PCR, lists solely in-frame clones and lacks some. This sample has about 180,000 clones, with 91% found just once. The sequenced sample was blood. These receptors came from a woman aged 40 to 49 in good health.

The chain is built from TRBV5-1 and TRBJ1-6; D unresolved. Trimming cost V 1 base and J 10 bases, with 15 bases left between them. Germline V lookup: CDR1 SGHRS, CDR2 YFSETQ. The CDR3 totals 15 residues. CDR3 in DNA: TGCGCCAGCAGCTTGTTCGGGGAATTCACCTCACCCCTCCACTTT. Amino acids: CASSLFGEFTSPLHF.

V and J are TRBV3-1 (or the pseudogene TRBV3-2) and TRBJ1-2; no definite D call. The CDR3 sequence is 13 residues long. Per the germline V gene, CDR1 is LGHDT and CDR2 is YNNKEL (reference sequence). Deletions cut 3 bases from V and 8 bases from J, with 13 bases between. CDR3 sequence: CASSHSELQGYTF. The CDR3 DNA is TGTGCCAGCAGCCATTCGGAGTTGCAGGGCTACACCTTC.

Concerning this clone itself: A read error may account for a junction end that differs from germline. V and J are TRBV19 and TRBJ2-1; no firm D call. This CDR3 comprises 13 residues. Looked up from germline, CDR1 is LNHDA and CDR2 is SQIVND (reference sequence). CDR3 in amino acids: CASSILSFNEQFF. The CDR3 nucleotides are TGTGCCAGTAGTATTCTGTCCTTCAATGAGCAGTTCTTC.

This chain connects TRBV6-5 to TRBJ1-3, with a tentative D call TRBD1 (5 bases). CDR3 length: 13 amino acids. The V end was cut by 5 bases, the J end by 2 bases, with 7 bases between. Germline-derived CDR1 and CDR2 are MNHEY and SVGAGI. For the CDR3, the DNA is TGTGCCAGCAGTACAGGAGCTGGAAACACCATATATTTT. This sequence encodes CASSTGAGNTIYF.

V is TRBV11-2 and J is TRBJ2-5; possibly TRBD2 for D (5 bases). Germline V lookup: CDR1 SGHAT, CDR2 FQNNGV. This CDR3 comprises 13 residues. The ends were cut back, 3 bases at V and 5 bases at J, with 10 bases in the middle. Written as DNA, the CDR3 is TGTGCCAGCAGCTTTGAGCGGTGGGAGACCCAGTACTTC. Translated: CASSFERWETQYF.

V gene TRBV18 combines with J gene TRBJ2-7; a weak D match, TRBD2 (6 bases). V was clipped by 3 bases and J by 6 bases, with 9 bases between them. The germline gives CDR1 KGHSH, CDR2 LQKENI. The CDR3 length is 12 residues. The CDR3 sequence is CASSPTGSEQYF. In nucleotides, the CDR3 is TGTGCCAGCTCACCTACCGGGAGCGAGCAGTACTTC.

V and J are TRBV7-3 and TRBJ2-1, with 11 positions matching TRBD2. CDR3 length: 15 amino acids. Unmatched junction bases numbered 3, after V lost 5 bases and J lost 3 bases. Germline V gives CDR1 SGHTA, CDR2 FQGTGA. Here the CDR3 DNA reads TGTGCCAGCAGCACACTAGCGGGGGACTACAATGAGCAGTTCTTC. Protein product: CASSTLAGDYNEQFF.

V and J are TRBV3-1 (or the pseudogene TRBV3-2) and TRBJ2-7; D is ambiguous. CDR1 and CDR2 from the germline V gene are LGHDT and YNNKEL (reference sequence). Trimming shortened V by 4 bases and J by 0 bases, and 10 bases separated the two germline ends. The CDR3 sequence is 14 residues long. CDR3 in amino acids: CASSPDPSSYEQYF. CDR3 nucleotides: TGTGCCAGCAGCCCCGACCCCAGCTCCTACGAGCAGTACTTC.

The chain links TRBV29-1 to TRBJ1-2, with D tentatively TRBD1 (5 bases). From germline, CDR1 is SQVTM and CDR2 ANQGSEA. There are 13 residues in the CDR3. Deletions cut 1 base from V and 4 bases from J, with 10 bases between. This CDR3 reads CSVEAGDTYGYTF. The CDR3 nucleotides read TGCAGCGTTGAAGCGGGGGATACCTATGGCTACACCTTC.

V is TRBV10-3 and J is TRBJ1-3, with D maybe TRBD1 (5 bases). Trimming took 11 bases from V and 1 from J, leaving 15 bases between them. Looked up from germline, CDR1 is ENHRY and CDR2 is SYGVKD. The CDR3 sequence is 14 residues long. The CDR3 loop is CALGTGVSGNTIYF. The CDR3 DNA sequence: TGTGCCCTTGGGACTGGGGTTTCTGGAAACACCATATATTTT.

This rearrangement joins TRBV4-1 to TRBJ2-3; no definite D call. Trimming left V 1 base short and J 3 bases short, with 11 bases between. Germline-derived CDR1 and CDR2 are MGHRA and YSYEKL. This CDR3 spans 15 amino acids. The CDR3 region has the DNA TGCGCCAGCAGCCAAGCGGTTAGCCCAACAGATACGCAGTATTTT. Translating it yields CASSQAVSPTDTQYF.

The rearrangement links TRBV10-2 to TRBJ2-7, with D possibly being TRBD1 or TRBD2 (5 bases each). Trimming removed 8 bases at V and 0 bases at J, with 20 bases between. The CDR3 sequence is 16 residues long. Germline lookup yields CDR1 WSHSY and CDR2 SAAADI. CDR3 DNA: TGCGCCAGCGAGGGGTATGGCGGAAACTTCTCCTACGAGCAGTACTTC. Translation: CASEGYGGNFSYEQYF.

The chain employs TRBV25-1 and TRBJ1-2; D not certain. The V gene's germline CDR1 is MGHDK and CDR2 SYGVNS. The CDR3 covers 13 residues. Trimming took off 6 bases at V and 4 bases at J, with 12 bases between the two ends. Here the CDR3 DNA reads TGTGCCAGCAGAGAACGAGGCCGCTATGGCTACACCTTC. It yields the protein CASRERGRYGYTF.

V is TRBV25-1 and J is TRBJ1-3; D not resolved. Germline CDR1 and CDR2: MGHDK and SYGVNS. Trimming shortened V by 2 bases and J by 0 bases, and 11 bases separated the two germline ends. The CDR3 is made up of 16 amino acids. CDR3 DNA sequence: TGTGCCAGCAGTGAAAACGCTGGTGGCTCTGGAAACACCATATATTTT. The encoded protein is CASSENAGGSGNTIYF. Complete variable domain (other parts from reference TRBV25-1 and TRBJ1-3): EADIYQTPRYLVIGTGKKITLECSQTMGHDKMYWYQQDPGMELHLIHYSYGVNSTEKGDLSSESTVSRIRTEHFPLTLESARPSHTSQYLCASSENAGGSGNTIYFGEGSWLTVV.

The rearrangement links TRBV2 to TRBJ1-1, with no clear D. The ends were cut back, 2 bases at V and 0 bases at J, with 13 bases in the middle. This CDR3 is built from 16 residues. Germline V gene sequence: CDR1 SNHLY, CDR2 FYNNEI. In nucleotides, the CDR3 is TGTGCCAGCAGTGAAAGCGCAGAGGAAATGAACACTGAAGCTTTCTTT. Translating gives CASSESAEEMNTEAFF.

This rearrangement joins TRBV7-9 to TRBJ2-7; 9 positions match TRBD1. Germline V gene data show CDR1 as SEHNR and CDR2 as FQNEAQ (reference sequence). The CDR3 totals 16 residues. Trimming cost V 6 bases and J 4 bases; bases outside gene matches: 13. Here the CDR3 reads CASSIPPGQGPYEQYF. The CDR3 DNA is TGTGCCAGCAGTATTCCCCCGGGACAGGGACCTTACGAGCAGTACTTC. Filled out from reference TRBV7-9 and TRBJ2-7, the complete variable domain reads DTGVSQNPRHKITKRGQNVTFRCDPISEHNRLYWYRQTLGQGPEFLTYFQNEAQLEKSRLLSDRFSAERPKGSFSTLEIQRTEQGDSAMYLCASSIPPGQGPYEQYFGPGTRLTVT.

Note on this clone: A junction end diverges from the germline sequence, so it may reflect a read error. CDR3 in amino acids: CASKGLLGSYEQYF. CDR3 in DNA: TGTGCTAGCAAGGGGCTTCTAGGGTCCTACGAGCAGTACTTC. The V and J genes are TRBV6-6 and TRBJ2-7, with TRBD1 as a possible D gene (5 bases). This CDR3 has 14 amino acids. Germline V gene sequence: CDR1 MNHNY, CDR2 SVGAGI (reference sequence).

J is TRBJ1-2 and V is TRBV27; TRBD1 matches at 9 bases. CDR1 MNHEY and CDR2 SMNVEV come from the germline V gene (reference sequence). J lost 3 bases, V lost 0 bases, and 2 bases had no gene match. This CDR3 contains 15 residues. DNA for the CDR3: TGTGCCAGCAGTTTATCGACAGGGGGGGACTATGGCTACACCTTC. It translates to CASSLSTGGDYGYTF.

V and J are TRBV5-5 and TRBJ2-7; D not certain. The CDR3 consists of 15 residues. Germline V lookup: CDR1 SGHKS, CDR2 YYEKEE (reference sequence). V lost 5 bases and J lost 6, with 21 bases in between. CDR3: CASSRGHPPAVEQYF. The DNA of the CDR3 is TGTGCCAGCAGTCGCGGTCACCCACCGGCGGTCGAGCAGTACTTC.

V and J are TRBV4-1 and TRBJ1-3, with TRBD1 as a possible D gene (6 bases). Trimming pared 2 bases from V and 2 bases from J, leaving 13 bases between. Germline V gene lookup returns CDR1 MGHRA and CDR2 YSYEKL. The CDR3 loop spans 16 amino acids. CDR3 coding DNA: TGCGCCAGCAGCCAAACGGACAGAACCCCTGGAAACACCATATATTTT. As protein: CASSQTDRTPGNTIYF.